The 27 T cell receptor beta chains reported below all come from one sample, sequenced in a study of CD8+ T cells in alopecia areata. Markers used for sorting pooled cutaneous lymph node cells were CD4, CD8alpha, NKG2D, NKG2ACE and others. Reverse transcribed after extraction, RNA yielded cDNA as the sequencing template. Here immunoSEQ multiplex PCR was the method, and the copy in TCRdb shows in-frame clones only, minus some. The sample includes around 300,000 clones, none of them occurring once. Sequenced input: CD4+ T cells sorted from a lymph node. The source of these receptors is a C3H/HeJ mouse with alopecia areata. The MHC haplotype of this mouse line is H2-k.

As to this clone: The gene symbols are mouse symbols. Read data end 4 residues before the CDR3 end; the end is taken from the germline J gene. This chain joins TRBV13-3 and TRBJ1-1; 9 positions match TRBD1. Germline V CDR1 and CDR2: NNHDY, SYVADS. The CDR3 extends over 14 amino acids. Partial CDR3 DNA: TGTGCCAGCAGTGAGTGGGACAGGGCGACA. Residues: CASSEWDRAT. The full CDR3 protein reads CASSEWDRATEVFF.

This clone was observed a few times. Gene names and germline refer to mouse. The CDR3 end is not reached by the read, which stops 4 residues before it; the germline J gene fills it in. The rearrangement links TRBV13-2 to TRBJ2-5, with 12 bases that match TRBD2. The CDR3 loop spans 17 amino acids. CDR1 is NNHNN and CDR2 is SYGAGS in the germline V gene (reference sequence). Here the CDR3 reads CASGDPGLGGGRDTQYF. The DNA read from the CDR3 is TGTGCCAGCGGTGACCCGGGACTGGGGGGAGGGAGAGAC.

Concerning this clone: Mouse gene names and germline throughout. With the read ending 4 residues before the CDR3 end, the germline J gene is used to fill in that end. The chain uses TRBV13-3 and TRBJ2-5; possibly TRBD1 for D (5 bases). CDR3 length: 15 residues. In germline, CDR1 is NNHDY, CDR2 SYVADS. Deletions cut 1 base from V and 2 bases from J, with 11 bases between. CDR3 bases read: TGTGCCAGCAGTGATTTCAGGGAAGGCCAAGAC. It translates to CASSDFREGQD. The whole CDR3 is CASSDFREGQDTQYF. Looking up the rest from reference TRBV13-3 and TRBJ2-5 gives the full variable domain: EAAVTQSPRSKVAVTGGKVTLSCHQTNNHDYMYWYRQDTGHGLRLIHYSYVADSTEKGDIPDGYKASRPSQENFSLILELASLSQTAVYFCASSDFREGQDTQYFGPGTRLLVL.

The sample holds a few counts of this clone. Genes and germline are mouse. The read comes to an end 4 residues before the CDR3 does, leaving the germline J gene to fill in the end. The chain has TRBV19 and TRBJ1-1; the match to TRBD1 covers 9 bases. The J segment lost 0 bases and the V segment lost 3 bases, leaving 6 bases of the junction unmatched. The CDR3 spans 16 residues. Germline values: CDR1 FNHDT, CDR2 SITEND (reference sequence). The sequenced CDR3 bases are TGTGCCAGCAGTACCCTAAGACAGGGGGCAAACACA. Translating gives CASSTLRQGANT. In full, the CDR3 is CASSTLRQGANTEVFF.

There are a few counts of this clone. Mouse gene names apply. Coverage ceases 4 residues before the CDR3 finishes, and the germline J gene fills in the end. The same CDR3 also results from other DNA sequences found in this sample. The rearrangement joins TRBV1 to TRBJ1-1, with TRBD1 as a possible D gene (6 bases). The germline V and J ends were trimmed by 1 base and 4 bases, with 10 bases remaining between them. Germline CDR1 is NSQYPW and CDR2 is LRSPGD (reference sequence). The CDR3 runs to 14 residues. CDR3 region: CTCSAGGGGTEVFF. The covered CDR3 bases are TGCACCTGCAGTGCAGGGGGGGGCGGCACA.

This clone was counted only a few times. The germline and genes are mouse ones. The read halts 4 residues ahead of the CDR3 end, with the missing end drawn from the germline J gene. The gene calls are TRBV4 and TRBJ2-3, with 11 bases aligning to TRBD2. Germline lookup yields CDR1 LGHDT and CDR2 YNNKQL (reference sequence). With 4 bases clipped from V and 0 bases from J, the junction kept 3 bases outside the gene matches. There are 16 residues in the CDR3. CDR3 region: CASSFGTGGSAETLYF. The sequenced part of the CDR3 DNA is TGTGCCAGCAGCTTTGGGACTGGGGGAAGTGCAGAA. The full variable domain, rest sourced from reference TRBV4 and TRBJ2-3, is ETAVFQTPNYHVTQVGNEVSFNCKQTLGHDTMYWYKQDSKKLLKIMFSYNNKQLIVNETVPRRFSPQSSDKAHLNLRIKSVEPEDSAVYLCASSFGTGGSAETLYFGSGTRLTVL.

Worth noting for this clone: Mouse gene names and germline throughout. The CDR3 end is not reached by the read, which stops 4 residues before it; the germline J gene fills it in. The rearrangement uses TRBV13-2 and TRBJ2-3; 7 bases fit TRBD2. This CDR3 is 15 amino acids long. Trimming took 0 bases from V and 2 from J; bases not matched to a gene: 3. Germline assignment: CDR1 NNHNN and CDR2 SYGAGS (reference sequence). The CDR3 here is CASGDALGIAETLYF. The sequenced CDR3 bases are TGTGCCAGCGGTGATGCACTGGGGATTGCAGAA.

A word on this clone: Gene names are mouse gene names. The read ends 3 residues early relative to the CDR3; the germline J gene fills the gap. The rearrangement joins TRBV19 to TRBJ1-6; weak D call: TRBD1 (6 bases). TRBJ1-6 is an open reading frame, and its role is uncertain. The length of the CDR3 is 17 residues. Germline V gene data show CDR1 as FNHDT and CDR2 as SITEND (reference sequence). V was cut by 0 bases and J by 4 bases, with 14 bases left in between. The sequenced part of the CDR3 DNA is TGTGCCAGCAGTATAGCCGGGGAGGGACAATATAATTCGCCC. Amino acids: CASSIAGEGQYNSP. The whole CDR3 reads CASSIAGEGQYNSPLYF.

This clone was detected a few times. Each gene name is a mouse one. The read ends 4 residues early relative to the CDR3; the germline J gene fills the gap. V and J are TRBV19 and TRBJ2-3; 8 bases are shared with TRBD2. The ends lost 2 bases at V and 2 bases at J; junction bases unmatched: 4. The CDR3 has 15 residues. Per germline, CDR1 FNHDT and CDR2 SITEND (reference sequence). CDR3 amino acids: CASSISGGIAETLYF. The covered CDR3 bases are TGTGCCAGCAGTATTTCTGGGGGGATTGCAGAA.

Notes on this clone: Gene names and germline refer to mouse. The CDR3 region is CASTPPGLGASAETLYF. CDR3 bases read: TGTGCCAGCACCCCTCCGGGACTGGGGGCTAGTGCAGAA. The chain joins TRBV19 to TRBJ2-3; 11 bases are a match to TRBD2. The read terminates 4 residues ahead of where the CDR3 ends, so the germline J gene completes it. This CDR3 comprises 17 residues. V dropped 6 bases and J dropped 0; count of bases not matched to a gene: 9. Germline V CDR1 and CDR2: FNHDT, SITEND (reference sequence).

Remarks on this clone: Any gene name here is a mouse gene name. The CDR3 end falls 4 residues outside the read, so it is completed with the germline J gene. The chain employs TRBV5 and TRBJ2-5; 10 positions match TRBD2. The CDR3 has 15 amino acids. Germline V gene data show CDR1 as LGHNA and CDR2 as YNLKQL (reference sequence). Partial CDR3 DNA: TGTGCCAGCAGCCAAGTCTGGGGGGGCGCTGAC. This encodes CASSQVWGGAD. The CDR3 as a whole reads CASSQVWGGADTQYF.

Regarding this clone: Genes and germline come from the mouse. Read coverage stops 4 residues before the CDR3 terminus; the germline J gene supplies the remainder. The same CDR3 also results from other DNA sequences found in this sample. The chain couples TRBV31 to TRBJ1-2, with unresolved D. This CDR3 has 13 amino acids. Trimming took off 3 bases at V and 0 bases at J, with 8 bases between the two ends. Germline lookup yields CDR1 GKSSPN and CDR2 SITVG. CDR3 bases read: TGTGCCTGGAGCCGGACTGCAAACTCC. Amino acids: CAWSRTANS. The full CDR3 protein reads CAWSRTANSDYTF.

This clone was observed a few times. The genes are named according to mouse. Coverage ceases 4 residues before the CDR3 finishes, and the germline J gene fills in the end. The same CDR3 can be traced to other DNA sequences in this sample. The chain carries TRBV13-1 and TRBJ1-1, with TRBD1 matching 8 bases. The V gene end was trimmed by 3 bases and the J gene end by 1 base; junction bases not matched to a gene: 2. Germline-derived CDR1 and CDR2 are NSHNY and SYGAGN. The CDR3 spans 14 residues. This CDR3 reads CASSGGQGNTEVFF. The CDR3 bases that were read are TGTGCCAGCAGTGGAGGACAGGGAAACACA.

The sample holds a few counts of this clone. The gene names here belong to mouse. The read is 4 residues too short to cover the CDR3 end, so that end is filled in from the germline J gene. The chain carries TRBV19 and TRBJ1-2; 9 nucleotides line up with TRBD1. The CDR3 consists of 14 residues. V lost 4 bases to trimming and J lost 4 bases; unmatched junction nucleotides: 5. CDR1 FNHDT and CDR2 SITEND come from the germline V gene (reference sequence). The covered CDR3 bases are TGTGCCAGCAGTGTTGGGACAGGGACCTCC. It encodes CASSVGTGTS. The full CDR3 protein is CASSVGTGTSDYTF.

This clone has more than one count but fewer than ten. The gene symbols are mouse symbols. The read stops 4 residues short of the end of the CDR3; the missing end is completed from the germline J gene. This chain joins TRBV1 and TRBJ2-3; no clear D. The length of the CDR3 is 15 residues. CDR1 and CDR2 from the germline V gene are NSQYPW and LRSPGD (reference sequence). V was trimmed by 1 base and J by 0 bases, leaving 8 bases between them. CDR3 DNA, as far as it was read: TGCACCTGCAGTGCAGTCTCAGCTAGTGCAGAA. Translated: CTCSAVSASAE. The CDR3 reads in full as CTCSAVSASAETLYF.

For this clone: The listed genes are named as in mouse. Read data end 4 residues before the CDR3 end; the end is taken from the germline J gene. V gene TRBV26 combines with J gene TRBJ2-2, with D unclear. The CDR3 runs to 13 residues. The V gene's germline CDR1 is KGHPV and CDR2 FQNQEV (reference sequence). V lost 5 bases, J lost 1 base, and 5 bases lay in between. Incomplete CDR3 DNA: TGTGCCAGCAGTTTTCAAAACACCGGG. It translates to CASSFQNTG. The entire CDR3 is CASSFQNTGQLYF.

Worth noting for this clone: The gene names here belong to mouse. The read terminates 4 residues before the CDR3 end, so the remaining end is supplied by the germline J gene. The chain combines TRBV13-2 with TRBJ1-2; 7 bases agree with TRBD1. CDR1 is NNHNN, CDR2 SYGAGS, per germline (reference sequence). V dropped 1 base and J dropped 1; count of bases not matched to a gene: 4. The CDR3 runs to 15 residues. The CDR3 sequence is CASGDKNRGNSDYTF. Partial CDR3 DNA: TGTGCCAGCGGTGATAAAAACAGGGGAAACTCC.

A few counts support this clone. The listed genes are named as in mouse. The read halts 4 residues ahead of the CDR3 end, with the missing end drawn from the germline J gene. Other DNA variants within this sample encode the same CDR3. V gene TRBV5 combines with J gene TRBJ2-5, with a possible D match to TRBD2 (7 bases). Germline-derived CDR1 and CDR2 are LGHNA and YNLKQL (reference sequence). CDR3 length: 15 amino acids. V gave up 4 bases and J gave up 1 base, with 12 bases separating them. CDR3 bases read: TGTGCCAGCAGCCCGGGGGGCGCGGACCAAGAC. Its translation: CASSPGGADQD. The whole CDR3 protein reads CASSPGGADQDTQYF.

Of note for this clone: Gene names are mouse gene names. The part of the CDR3 DNA that was read is TGTGCCAGCAGTATAGGGTGGGGGACCTATAATTCGCCC. Residues: CASSIGWGTYNSP. The entire CDR3 is CASSIGWGTYNSPLYF. The V call is TRBV19, the J call TRBJ1-6, with TRBD1 as a possible D gene (5 bases). The missing CDR3 end, 3 residues past where the read stops, is filled in from the germline J gene. TRBJ1-6 is annotated as an ORF whose role is uncertain. The V and J ends lost 0 bases and 2 bases respectively, with 9 bases between them. The length of the CDR3 is 16 residues. In germline, CDR1 is FNHDT, CDR2 SITEND (reference sequence).

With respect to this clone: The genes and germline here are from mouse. The CDR3 bases that were read are TGTGCCAGCAGCGCCCGGACAGGGAACTATAATTCGCCC. It is translated as CASSARTGNYNSP. The full CDR3 protein is CASSARTGNYNSPLYF. This sequence joins TRBV19 and TRBJ1-6; 8 positions match TRBD1. The sequence runs out 3 residues before the end of the CDR3; the remainder is reconstructed from the germline J gene. TRBJ1-6 is reported as an ORF; its role is uncertain. The trim removed 5 bases at V and 3 bases at J, leaving 7 bases unmatched. CDR3 length: 16 amino acids. Germline lookup yields CDR1 FNHDT and CDR2 SITEND (reference sequence).

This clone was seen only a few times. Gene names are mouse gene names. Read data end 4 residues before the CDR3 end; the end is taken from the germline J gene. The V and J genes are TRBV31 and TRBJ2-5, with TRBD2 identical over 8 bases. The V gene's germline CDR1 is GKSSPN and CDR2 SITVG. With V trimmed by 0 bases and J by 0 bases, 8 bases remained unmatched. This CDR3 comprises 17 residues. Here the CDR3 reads CAWSLRSGGINQDTQYF. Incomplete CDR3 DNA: TGTGCCTGGAGTCTAAGGTCTGGGGGGATTAACCAAGAC.

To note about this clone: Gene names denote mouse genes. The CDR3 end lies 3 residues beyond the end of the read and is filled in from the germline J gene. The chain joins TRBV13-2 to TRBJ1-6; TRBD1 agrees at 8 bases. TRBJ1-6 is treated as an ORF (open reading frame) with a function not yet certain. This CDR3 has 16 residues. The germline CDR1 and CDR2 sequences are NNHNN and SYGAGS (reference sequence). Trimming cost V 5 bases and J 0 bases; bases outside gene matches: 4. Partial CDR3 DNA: TGTGCCAGCGGCCACAGGGGGTTTTCCTATAATTCGCCC. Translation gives CASGHRGFSYNSP. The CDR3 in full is CASGHRGFSYNSPLYF.

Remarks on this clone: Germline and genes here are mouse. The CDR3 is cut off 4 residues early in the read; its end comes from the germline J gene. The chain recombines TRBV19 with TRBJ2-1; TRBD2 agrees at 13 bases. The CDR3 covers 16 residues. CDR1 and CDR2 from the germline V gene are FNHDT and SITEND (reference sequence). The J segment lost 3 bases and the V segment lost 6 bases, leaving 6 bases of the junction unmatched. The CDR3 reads CASTSGTGGVYAEQFF. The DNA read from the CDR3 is TGTGCCAGCACCTCCGGGACTGGGGGGGTCTATGCT.

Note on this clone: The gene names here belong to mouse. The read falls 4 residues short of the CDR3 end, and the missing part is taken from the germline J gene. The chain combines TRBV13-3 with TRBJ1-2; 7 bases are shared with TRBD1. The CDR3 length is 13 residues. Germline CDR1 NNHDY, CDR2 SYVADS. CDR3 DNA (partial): TGTGCCAGCAGCCCCTTCGACAGGGCC. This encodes CASSPFDRA. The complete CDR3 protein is CASSPFDRADYTF.

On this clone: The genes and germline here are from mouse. CDR3 bases read: TGTGCCAGCAGTGGAGGGACAGGGGGCTCCTAT. Translation: CASSGGTGGSY. The whole CDR3 sequence is CASSGGTGGSYEQYF. V usage is TRBV13-1 and J usage is TRBJ2-7; 11 bases fit TRBD1. The read comes to an end 4 residues before the CDR3 does, leaving the germline J gene to fill in the end. CDR3 size: 15 residues. The germline CDR1 and CDR2 sequences are NSHNY and SYGAGN. With 3 bases clipped from V and 0 bases from J, the junction kept 2 bases outside the gene matches.

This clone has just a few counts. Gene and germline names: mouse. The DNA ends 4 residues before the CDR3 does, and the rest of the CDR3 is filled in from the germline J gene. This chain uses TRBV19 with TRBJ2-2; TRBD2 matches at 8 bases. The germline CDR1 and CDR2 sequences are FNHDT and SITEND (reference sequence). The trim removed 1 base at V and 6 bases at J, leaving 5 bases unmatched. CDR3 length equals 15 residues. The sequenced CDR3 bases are TGTGCCAGCAGTATAAAGGCTGGGGGGCCCGGG. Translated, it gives CASSIKAGGPG. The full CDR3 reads CASSIKAGGPGQLYF.

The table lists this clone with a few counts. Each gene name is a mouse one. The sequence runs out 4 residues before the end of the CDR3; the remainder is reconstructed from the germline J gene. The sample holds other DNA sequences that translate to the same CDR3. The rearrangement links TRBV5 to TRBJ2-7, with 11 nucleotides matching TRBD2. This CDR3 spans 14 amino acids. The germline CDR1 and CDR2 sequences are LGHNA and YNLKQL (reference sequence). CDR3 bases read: TGTGCCAGCAGTCTCCGGGACTGGGGGTAT. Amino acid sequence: CASSLRDWGY. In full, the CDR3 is CASSLRDWGYEQYF.